This T cell receptor (beta chain) was captured in a study of blood T cell repertoires in COVID-19. In the original processing: Reference gene primer amplification gave nucleated cell count estimates. This table comes from immunoSEQ multiplex PCR, and its TCRdb copy is limited to in-frame clones, with some not included. The V and J calls and clone size were taken over from that table, and D and trimming were inferred from the DNA. The table lists about 180,000 clones, about 86% of them singletons. The TCR originated in a man aged 45 to 65 with active or convalescent COVID-19. The sequencing sample was made of peripheral blood.

CDR3 nucleotides: TGTGCCAGCAGTGCGCCTTCATCTAGCTCCTATAATTCACCCCTCCACTTT. The encoded protein is CASSAPSSSSYNSPLHF. The chain is built from TRBV28 and TRBJ1-6; D is ambiguous. Germline V lookup: CDR1 MDHEN, CDR2 SYDVKM. Trimming took 5 bases from V and 0 from J, leaving 14 bases between them. The CDR3 loop spans 17 amino acids.